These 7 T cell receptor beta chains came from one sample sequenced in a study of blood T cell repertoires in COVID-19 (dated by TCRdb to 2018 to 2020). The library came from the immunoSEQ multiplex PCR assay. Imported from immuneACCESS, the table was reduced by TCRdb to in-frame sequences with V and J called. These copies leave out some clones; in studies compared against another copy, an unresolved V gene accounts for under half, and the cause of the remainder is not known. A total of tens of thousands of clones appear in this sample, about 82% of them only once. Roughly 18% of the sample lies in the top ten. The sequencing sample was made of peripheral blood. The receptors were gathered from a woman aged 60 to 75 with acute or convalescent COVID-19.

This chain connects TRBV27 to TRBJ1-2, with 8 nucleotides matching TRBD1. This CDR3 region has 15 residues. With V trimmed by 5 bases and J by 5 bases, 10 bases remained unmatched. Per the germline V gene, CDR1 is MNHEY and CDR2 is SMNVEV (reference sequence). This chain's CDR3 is CASSKTGALDYGYTF. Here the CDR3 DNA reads TGTGCCAGCAGTAAGACAGGGGCCCTGGATTATGGCTACACCTTC.

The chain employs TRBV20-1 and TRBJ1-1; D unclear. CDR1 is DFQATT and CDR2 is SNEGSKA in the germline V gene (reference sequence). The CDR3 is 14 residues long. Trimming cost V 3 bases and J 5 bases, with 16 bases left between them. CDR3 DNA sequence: TGCAGTGCTAGTGCTCTTGCGGGGAGAACTGAAGCTTTCTTT. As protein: CSASALAGRTEAFF.

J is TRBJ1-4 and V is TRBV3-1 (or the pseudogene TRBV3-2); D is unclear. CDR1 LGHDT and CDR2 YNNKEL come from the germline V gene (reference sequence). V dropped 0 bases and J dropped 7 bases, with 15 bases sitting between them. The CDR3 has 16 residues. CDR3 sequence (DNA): TGTGCCAGCAGCCAAGACTACGGGATGGTTGGTGAAAAACTGTTTTTT. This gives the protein CASSQDYGMVGEKLFF.

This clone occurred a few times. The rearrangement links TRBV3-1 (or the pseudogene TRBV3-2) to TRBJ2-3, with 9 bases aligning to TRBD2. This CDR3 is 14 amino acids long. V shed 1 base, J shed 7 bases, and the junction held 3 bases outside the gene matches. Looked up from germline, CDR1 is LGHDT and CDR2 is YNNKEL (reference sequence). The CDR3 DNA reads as TGTGCCAGCAGCCAAGGGACTAGCGCCAATACGCAGTATTTT. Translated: CASSQGTSANTQYF.

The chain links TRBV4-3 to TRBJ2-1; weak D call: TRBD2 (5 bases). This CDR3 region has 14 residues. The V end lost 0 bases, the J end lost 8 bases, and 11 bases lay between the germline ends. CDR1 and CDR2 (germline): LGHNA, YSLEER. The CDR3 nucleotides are TGCGCCAGCAGCCAAGATCGAGGGTTGGATGAGCAGTTCTTC. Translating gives CASSQDRGLDEQFF.

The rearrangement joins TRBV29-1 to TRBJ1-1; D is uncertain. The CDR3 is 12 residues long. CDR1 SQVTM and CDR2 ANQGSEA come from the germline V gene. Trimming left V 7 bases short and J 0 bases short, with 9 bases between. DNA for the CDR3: TGCAGCGCGAACCCTATGAACACTGAAGCTTTCTTT. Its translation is CSANPMNTEAFF.

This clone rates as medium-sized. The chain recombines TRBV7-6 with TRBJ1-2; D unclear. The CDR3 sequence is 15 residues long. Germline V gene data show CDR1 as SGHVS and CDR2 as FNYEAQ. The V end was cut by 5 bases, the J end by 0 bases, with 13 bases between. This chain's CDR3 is CASSPEDGANYGYTF. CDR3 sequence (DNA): TGTGCCAGCAGCCCCGAGGATGGTGCTAACTATGGCTACACCTTC.